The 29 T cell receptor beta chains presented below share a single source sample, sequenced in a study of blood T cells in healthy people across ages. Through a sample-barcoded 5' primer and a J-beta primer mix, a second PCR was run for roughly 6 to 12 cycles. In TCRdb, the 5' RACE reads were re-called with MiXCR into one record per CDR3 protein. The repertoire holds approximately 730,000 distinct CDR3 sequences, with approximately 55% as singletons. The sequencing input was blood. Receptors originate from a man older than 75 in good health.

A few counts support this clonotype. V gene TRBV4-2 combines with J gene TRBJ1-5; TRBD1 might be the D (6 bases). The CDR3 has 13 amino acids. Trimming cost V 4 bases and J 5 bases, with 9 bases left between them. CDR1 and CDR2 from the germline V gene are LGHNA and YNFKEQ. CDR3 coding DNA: TGTGCCAGCAGCCCACAGGGAGATCAGCCCCAGCATTTT. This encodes CASSPQGDQPQHF.

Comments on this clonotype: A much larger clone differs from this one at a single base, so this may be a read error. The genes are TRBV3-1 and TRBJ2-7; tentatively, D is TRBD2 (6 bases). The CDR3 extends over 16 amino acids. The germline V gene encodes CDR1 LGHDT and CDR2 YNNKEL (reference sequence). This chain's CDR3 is CASSQPDGRGSYGQYF. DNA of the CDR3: TGTGCCAGCAGCCAACCCGACGGGCGGGGATCCTACGGGCAGTACTTC.

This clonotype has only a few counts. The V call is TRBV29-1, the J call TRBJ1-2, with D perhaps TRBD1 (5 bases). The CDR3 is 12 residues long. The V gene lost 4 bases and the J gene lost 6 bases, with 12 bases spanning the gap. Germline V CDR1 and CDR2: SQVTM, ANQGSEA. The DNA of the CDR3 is TGCAGCGTTGGTGGCCAGGGCCATGGCTACACCTTC. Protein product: CSVGGQGHGYTF.

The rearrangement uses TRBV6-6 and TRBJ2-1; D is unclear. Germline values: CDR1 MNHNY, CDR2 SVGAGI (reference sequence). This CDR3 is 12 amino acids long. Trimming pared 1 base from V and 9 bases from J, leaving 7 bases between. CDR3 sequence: CASSYLVSEQFF. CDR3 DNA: TGTGCCAGCAGTTACTTAGTGAGTGAGCAGTTCTTC.

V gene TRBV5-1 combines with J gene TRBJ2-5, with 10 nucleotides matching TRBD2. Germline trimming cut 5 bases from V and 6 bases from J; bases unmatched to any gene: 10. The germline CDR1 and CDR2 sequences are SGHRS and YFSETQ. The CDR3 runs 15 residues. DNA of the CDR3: TGCGCCAGCAGTGTATCCGGGACTAGCGTGAAGACCCAGTACTTC. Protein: CASSVSGTSVKTQYF.

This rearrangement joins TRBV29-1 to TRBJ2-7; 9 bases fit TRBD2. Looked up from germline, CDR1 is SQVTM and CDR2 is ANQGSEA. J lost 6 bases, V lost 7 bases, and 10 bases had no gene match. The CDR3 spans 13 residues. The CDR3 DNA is TGCAGCGGAAGGGCGGGAGGGCCAGGCGAGCAGTACTTC. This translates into CSGRAGGPGEQYF.

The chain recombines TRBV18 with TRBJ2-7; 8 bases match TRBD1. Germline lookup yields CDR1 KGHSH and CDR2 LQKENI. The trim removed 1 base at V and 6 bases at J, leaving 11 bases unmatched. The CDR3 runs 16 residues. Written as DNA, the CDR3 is TGTGCCAGCTCACCACTGGATACTACAGGGGGACGCGAGCAGTACTTC. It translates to CASSPLDTTGGREQYF.

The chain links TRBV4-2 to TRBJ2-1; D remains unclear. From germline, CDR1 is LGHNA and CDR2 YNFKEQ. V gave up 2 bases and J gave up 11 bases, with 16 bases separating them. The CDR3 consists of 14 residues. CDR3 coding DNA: TGTGCCAGCAGCCAACCTACCCAAGCGAACCAGCAGTTCTTC. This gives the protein CASSQPTQANQQFF.

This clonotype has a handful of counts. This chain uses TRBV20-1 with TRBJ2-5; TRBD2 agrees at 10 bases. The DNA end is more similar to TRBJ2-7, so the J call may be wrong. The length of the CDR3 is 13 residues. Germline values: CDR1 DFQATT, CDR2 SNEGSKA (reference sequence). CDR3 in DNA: TGCAGTGCCACCGGGACTAGCGTAAGCGAGCAGTACTTC. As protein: CSATGTSVSEQYF.

The CDR3 nucleotides read TGTGCCAGCAGCCAGAGCAGGGTCTCCTACGAGCAGTACTTC. The encoded protein is CASSQSRVSYEQYF. The genes are TRBV14 and TRBJ2-7; a weak D match, TRBD1 (5 bases). The V gene's germline CDR1 is SGHDN and CDR2 FVKESK. V shed 3 bases and J shed 0 bases, with 9 bases lying between them. CDR3 size: 14 residues.

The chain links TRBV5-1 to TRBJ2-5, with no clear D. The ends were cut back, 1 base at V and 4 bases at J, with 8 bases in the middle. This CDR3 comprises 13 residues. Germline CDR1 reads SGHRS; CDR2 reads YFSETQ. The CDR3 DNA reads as TGCGCCAGCAGCTTGAGGCTCCCAGAGACCCAGTACTTC. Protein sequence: CASSLRLPETQYF.

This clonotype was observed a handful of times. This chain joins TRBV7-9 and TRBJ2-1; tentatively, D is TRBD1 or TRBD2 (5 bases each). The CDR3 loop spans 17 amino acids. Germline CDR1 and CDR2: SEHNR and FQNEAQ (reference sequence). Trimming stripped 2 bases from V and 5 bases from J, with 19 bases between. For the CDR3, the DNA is TGTGCCAGCAGCTTACCTTCCGGGACCGGTAGGAACAATGAGCAGTTCTTC. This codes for CASSLPSGTGRNNEQFF.

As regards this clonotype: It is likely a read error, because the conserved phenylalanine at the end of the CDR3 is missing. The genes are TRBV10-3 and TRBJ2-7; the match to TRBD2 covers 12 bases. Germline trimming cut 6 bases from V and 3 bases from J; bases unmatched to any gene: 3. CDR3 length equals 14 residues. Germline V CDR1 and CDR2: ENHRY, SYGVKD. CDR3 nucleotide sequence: TGTGCCATCAGGACTAGCGGGAGTCTCTACGAGCAGTACTCC. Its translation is CAIRTSGSLYEQYS.

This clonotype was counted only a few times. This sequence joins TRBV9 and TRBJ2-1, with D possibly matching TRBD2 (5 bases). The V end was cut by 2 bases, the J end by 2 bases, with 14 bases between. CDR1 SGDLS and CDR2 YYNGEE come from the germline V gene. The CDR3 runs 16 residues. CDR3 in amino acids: CASSVGLVGTYNEQFF. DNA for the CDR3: TGTGCCAGCAGCGTCGGGCTGGTCGGGACCTACAATGAGCAGTTCTTC. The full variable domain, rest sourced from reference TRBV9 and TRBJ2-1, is DSGVTQTPKHLITATGQRVTLRCSPRSGDLSVYWYQQSLDQGLQFLIQYYNGEERAKGNILERFSAQQFPDLHSELNLSSLELGDSALYFCASSVGLVGTYNEQFFGPGTRLTVL.

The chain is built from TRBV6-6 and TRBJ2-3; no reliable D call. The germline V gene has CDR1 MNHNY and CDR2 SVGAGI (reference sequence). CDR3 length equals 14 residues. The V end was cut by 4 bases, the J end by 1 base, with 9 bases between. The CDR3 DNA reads TGTGCCAGCAGTTGCTCGGCACGCACAGATACGCAGTATTTT. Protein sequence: CASSCSARTDTQYF.

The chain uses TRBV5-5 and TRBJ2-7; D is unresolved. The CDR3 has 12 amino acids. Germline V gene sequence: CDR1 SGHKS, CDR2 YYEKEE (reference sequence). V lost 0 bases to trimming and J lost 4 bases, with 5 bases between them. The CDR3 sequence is CASSLEWYEQYF. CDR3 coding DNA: TGTGCCAGCAGCTTGGAATGGTACGAGCAGTACTTC. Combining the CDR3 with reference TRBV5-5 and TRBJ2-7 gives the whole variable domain DAGVTQSPTHLIKTRGQQVTLRCSPISGHKSVSWYQQVLGQGPQFIFQYYEKEERGRGNFPDRFSARQFPNYSSELNVNALLLGDSALYLCASSLEWYEQYFGPGTRLTVT.

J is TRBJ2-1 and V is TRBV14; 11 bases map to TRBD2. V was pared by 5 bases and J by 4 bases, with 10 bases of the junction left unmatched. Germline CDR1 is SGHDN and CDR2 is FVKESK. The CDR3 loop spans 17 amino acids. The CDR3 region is CASSSSARLAGYNEQFF. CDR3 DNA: TGTGCCAGCAGCTCAAGCGCGAGACTAGCGGGGTACAATGAGCAGTTCTTC.

The CDR3 sequence: CASSFPRTGEWTYEQYF. The CDR3 DNA follows: TGCGCCAGCAGCTTTCCTCGGACAGGGGAGTGGACCTACGAGCAGTACTTC. This chain joins TRBV5-1 and TRBJ2-7, with 9 bases lining up with TRBD1. CDR1 SGHRS and CDR2 YFSETQ come from the germline V gene. Unmatched junction bases numbered 11, after V lost 2 bases and J lost 2 bases. The CDR3 runs 17 residues.

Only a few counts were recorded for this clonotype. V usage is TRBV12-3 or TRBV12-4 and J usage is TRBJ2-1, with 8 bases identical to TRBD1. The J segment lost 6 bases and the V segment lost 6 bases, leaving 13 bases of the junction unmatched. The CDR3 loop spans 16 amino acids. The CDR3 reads CASSPSGQVGGNEQFF. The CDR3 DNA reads TGTGCCAGCAGCCCCTCGGGACAGGTTGGGGGCAATGAGCAGTTCTTC.

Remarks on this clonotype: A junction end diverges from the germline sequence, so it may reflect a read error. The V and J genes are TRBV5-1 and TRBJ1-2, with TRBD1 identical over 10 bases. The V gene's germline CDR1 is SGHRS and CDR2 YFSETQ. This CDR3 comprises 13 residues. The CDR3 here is CTSRPGTGVGYTF. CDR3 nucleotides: TGCACCAGCCGTCCCGGGACAGGGGTAGGCTACACCTTC.

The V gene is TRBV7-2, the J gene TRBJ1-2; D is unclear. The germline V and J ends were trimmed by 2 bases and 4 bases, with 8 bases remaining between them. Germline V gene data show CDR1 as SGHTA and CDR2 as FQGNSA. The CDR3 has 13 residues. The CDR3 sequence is CASSLSSGYGYTF. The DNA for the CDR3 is TGTGCCAGCAGCTTATCTTCTGGCTATGGCTACACCTTC.

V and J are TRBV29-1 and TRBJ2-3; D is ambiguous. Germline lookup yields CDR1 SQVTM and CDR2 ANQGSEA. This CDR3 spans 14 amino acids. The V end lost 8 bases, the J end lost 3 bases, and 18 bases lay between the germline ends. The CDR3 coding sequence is TGCAGCTCGCGCTCGTCCCCTGGGACAGATACGCAGTATTTT. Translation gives CSSRSSPGTDTQYF.

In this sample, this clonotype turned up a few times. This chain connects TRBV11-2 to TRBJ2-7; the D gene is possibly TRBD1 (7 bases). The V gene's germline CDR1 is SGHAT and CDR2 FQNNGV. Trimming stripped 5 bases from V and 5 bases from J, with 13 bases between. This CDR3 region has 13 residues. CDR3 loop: CASSRTGGNEQYF. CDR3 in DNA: TGTGCCAGCAGCCGGACAGGAGGGAACGAGCAGTACTTC.

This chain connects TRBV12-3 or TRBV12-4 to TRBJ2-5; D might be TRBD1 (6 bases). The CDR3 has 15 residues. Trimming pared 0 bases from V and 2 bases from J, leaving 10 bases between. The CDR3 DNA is TGTGCCAGCAGTTTAGCGGTAGGGGGTCAAGAGACCCAGTACTTC. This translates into CASSLAVGGQETQYF.

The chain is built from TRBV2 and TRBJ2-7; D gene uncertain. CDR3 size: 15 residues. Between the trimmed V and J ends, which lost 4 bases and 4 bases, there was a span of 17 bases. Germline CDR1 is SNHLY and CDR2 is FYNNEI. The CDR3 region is CASSVQPGSLYEQYF. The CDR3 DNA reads TGTGCCAGCAGTGTTCAGCCCGGTTCCTTGTACGAGCAGTACTTC.

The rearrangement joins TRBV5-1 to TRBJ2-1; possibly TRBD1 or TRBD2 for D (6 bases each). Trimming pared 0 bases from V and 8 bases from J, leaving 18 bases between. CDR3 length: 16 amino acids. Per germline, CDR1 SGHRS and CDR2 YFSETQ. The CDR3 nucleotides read TGCGCCAGCAGCTTGGCCGTCGGGGGCGGCGTGGATGAGCAGTTCTTC. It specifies CASSLAVGGGVDEQFF.

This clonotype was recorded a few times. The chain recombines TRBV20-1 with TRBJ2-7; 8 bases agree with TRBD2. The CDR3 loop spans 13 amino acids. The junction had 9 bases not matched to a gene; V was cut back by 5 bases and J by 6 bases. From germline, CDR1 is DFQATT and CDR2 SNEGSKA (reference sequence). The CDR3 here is CSAGGSGTPEQYF. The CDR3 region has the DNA TGCAGTGCTGGGGGTAGCGGGACCCCCGAGCAGTACTTC.

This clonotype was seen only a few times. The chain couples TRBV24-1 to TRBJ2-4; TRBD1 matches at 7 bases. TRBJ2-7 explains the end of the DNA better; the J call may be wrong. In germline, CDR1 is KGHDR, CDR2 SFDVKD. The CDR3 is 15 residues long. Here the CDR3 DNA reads TGTGCCACCAGTGACACCAGGGGGAATCCCTACGAGCAGTACTTC. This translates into CATSDTRGNPYEQYF.

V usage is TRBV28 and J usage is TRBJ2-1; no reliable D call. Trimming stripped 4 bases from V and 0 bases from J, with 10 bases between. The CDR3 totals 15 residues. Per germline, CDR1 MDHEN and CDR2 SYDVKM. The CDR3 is CASSSPLSSYNEQFF. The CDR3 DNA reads TGTGCCAGCAGTTCGCCCCTCAGCTCCTACAATGAGCAGTTCTTC.